The 12 T cell receptor beta chains presented below share a single source sample, sequenced in a study of T cell repertoires in cytomegalovirus infection. TCRdb reprocessed the reads via MiXCR and lists one record per CDR3 protein. The data show approximately 76,000 distinct CDR3 sequences, with about 4% seen just once and under 5.5% held by the top ten. The material sequenced was PBMCs. Receptors were obtained from a human donor in good health (CMV status not recorded). Some clones in this sample may be carry-over from other donors' samples.

This clonotype showed up many times. The DNA of the CDR3 is TGTGCCATCAGTGAGTCGAAACAGGGTGATTCACCCCTCCACTTT. Its protein product is CAISESKQGDSPLHF. The chain employs TRBV10-3 and TRBJ1-6; TRBD1 is a possible D gene (6 bases). Germline CDR1 ENHRY, CDR2 SYGVKD. The V and J ends lost 0 bases and 8 bases respectively, with 11 bases between them. This CDR3 is built from 15 residues.

This clonotype appeared many times. The chain combines TRBV7-2 with TRBJ1-5; D is possibly TRBD1 (6 bases). CDR3 length equals 14 residues. The V gene lost 5 bases and the J gene lost 6 bases, with 14 bases spanning the gap. Germline V gene lookup returns CDR1 SGHTA and CDR2 FQGNSA. The CDR3 region has the DNA TGTGCCAGCAGCGGACAGTCTATGGGTCAGCCCCAGCATTTT. Its protein is CASSGQSMGQPQHF.

This clonotype occurred many times. The rearrangement uses TRBV19 and TRBJ1-1, with a weak D call TRBD1 (5 bases). CDR1 is LNHDA and CDR2 is SQIVND in the germline V gene (reference sequence). Trimming stripped 4 bases from V and 0 bases from J, with 12 bases between. This CDR3 has 15 residues. CDR3 sequence reads: CASSRGRLLNTEAFF. As DNA, the CDR3 is TGTGCCAGTAGTAGGGGACGACTTCTGAACACTGAAGCTTTCTTT.

This clonotype was recorded at least ten times. This chain connects TRBV6-1 to TRBJ1-3, with TRBD1 as a possible D gene (6 bases). V lost 5 bases and J 0 bases, leaving 11 bases between the germline ends. This CDR3 spans 15 amino acids. From germline, CDR1 is MNHNS and CDR2 SASEGT. The DNA for the CDR3 is TGTGCCAGCAGTCAAGGACAGAACTCTGGAAACACCATATATTTT. It translates to CASSQGQNSGNTIYF.

This clonotype was seen ten or more times. The chain is built from TRBV29-1 and TRBJ2-1; either TRBD1 or TRBD2 may supply D (6 bases each). The germline CDR1 and CDR2 sequences are SQVTM and ANQGSEA. The V and J ends lost 8 bases and 8 bases respectively, with 16 bases between them. CDR3 size: 12 residues. The CDR3 region is CSILVGGDEQFF. For the CDR3, the DNA is TGCAGCATTCTAGTCGGGGGCGATGAGCAGTTCTTC.

This clonotype was seen at least ten times. The gene calls are TRBV7-2 and TRBJ1-2; D gene unclear. CDR3 length equals 14 residues. Trimming took 5 bases from V and 7 from J, leaving 17 bases between them. CDR1 is SGHTA and CDR2 is FQGNSA in the germline V gene. CDR3 DNA: TGTGCCAGCAGCCCTCGCGAGCGGGGAATTGGCTACACCTTC. Protein product: CASSPRERGIGYTF.

This clonotype was picked up many times. This rearrangement joins TRBV10-2 to TRBJ1-5; tentatively, D is TRBD1 (5 bases). CDR1 is WSHSY, CDR2 SAAADI, per germline. This CDR3 comprises 15 residues. Trimming took 1 base from V and 6 from J, leaving 13 bases between them. CDR3 DNA: TGCGCCAGCAGTGAGTTCATGCAGGGAAGTCAGCCCCAGCATTTT. Its translation: CASSEFMQGSQPQHF.

This clonotype was observed at least ten times. The chain couples TRBV10-3 to TRBJ2-7, with D uncertain. CDR1 and CDR2 from the germline V gene are ENHRY and SYGVKD. The CDR3 consists of 13 residues. Deletions cut 2 bases from V and 7 bases from J, with 12 bases between. The CDR3 loop reads CAISEGSPGEQYF. CDR3 coding DNA: TGTGCCATCAGTGAGGGAAGTCCCGGGGAGCAGTACTTC.

In its sample, this clonotype was seen many times. The gene calls are TRBV7-6 and TRBJ1-1; D may be TRBD1 (6 bases). V shed 4 bases and J shed 0 bases, with 12 bases lying between them. CDR1 and CDR2 (germline): SGHVS, FNYEAQ. This CDR3 has 15 residues. CDR3 sequence: CASSYNRALNTEAFF. Written as DNA, the CDR3 is TGTGCCAGCAGCTACAACAGGGCCTTGAACACTGAAGCTTTCTTT.

This clonotype occurred many times. The rearrangement links TRBV7-8 to TRBJ2-7; 7 nucleotides agree with TRBD2. Germline trimming cut 1 base from V and 2 bases from J; bases unmatched to any gene: 8. This CDR3 is built from 16 residues. The germline V gene has CDR1 SGHVS and CDR2 FQNEAQ. CDR3 in amino acids: CASSLVTSDLPYEQYF. The CDR3 nucleotides are TGTGCCAGCAGCTTAGTTACTAGCGACCTCCCCTACGAGCAGTACTTC.

There are a few counts of this clonotype. The germline gene is not matched at one end of the junction; a read error may be the cause. The V and J genes are TRBV7-7 and TRBJ1-1; no clear D gene. Germline CDR1 reads SSHAT; CDR2 reads FNYEAQ (reference sequence). The CDR3 covers 15 residues. Here the CDR3 reads CASIPLGVLNTEAFF. CDR3 in DNA: TGTGCTAGCATCCCACTGGGAGTACTGAACACTGAAGCTTTCTTT.

The sample holds many counts of this clonotype. Germline and junction disagree at one end, which may indicate a read error. This chain connects TRBV10-3 to TRBJ2-7; maybe TRBD1 (6 bases). CDR1 is ENHRY, CDR2 SYGVKD, per germline. This CDR3 is built from 15 residues. CDR3 sequence (DNA): TGTGCCATCAGTGAGTCGTGGCAGGGGAGCTACCTACTAAACTTC. Translated, it gives CAISESWQGSYLLNF.